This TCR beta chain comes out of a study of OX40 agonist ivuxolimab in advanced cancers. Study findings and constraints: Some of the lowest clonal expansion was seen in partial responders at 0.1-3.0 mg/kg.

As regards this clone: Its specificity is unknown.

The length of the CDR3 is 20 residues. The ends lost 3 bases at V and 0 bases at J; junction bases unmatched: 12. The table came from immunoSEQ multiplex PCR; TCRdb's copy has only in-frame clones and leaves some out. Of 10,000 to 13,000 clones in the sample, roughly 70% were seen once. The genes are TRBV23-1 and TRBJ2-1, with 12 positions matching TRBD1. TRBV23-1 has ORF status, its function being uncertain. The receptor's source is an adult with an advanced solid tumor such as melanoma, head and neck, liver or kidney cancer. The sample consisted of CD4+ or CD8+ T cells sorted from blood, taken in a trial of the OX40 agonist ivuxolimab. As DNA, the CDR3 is TGCGCCAGCAGTCACCAGGAGGGGACAGGGGGCTTAAACTCCTACAATGAGCAGTTCTTC. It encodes CASSHQEGTGGLNSYNEQFF.